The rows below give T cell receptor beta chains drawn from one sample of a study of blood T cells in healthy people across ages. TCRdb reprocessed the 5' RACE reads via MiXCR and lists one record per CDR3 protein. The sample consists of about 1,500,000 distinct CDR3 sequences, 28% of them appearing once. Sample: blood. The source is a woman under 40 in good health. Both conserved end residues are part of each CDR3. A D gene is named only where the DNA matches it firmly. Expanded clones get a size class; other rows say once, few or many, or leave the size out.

cdr3_nt: TGTGCCAGCAGTTATTTTCCGAGCTCCTACAATGAGCAGTTCTTC
cdr3_aa: CASSYFPSSYNEQFF
d_call: -
j_call: TRBJ2-1
clone_size: -
v_call: TRBV6-2/TRBV6-3

cdr3_nt: TGTGCCAGCAGCTTAGTTGGACCGGACCTAGCCAAAAACATTCAGTACTTC
cdr3_aa: CASSLVGPDLAKNIQYF
d_call: -
j_call: TRBJ2-4
clone_size: -
v_call: TRBV7-9

cdr3_nt: TGTGCCAGCAGTTCTTTCTACGGCTACACCTTC
cdr3_aa: CASSSFYGYTF
d_call: -
j_call: TRBJ1-2
clone_size: many
v_call: TRBV12-3/TRBV12-4

cdr3_nt: TGCGCCAGCAGCCAAGATAGGGGGACTAATGAAAAACTGTTTTTT
cdr3_aa: CASSQDRGTNEKLFF
d_call: -
j_call: TRBJ1-4
clone_size: -
v_call: TRBV4-1

cdr3_nt: TGCGCCAGCAGCTCGGACCTAGCGGGAGGGGAGACCCAGTACTTC
cdr3_aa: CASSSDLAGGETQYF
d_call: TRBD2
j_call: TRBJ2-5
clone_size: -
v_call: TRBV5-1

cdr3_nt: TGTGCCACCAGCAGATCGGCTCTCCGGGGCTATGGCTACACCTTC
cdr3_aa: CATSRSALRGYGYTF
d_call: -
j_call: TRBJ1-2
clone_size: -
v_call: TRBV15

cdr3_nt: TGCAGTGCTAGCGGGAGCCTGAGCACAGATACGCAGTATTTT
cdr3_aa: CSASGSLSTDTQYF
d_call: -
j_call: TRBJ2-3
clone_size: -
v_call: TRBV20-1

cdr3_nt: TGCGCCAGCAGCCACCAGTCCCTGGGAGGCTATGGCTACACCTTC
cdr3_aa: CASSHQSLGGYGYTF
d_call: -
j_call: TRBJ1-2
clone_size: many
v_call: TRBV4-3

cdr3_nt: TGCGCCAGCAGCCGCGGGACAGGCTCGGGGGAGCAGTACTTC
cdr3_aa: CASSRGTGSGEQYF
d_call: TRBD1
j_call: TRBJ2-7
clone_size: many
v_call: TRBV5-1

cdr3_nt: TGTGCCAGCAGTGGGCCGGGGGGACAGGGGGCTATAGATGGCTACACCTTC
cdr3_aa: CASSGPGGQGAIDGYTF
d_call: TRBD1
j_call: TRBJ1-2
clone_size: few
v_call: TRBV28

cdr3_nt: TGTGCCAGCAGCCAAGAAGGACAGGGGACTTACAATGAGCAGTTCTTC
cdr3_aa: CASSQEGQGTYNEQFF
d_call: TRBD1
j_call: TRBJ2-1
clone_size: few
v_call: TRBV3-1

cdr3_nt: TGTGCCAGCTCACCAAAAGCTACAGCCCTGGAGGAGACCCAGTACTTC
cdr3_aa: CASSPKATALEETQYF
d_call: -
j_call: TRBJ2-5
clone_size: -
v_call: TRBV18

cdr3_nt: TGTGCCAGCAGTGCTATGCGGACTACAACCTACGAGCAGTACTTC
cdr3_aa: CASSAMRTTTYEQYF
d_call: -
j_call: TRBJ2-7
clone_size: -
v_call: TRBV6-2/TRBV6-3

cdr3_nt: TGCAGCGTAGCCGTCATGAGGGAAGCTTTCTTT
cdr3_aa: CSVAVMREAFF
d_call: -
j_call: TRBJ1-1
clone_size: -
v_call: TRBV29-1

cdr3_nt: TGTGCCAGCAGCAGCCCCGGTTTAGCGGGAGGAGAGACCCAGTACTTC
cdr3_aa: CASSSPGLAGGETQYF
d_call: TRBD2
j_call: TRBJ2-5
clone_size: -
v_call: TRBV5-4

cdr3_nt: TGTGCCAGCAGCTTAGTCCCTAGCGGGGGAGATACGCAGTATTTT
cdr3_aa: CASSLVPSGGDTQYF
d_call: TRBD2
j_call: TRBJ2-3
clone_size: many
v_call: TRBV7-2

cdr3_nt: TGTGCCATCAACGAGGGGGCGGGATTGAACACTGAAGCTTTCTTT
cdr3_aa: CAINEGAGLNTEAFF
d_call: TRBD1
j_call: TRBJ1-1
clone_size: few
v_call: TRBV10-3

cdr3_nt: TGTGCCAGCAGCTTCGATCCAGGGTTACAACCCTACGAGCAGTACTTC
cdr3_aa: CASSFDPGLQPYEQYF
d_call: -
j_call: TRBJ2-7
clone_size: -
v_call: TRBV5-8

cdr3_nt: TGTGCCAGCAGTTTTTCACCGAATTCACCCCTCCACTTT
cdr3_aa: CASSFSPNSPLHF
d_call: -
j_call: TRBJ1-6
clone_size: few
v_call: TRBV27

cdr3_nt: TGTGCCAGCAGCCAGTCGTTGGGGGGGCCCATGAACATTCAGTACTTC
cdr3_aa: CASSQSLGGPMNIQYF
d_call: -
j_call: TRBJ2-4
clone_size: -
v_call: TRBV3-1

cdr3_nt: TGTGCCACCAGCCTAGGCAACTCTGGGGCCGACGTCCTGACTTTC
cdr3_aa: CATSLGNSGADVLTF
d_call: -
j_call: TRBJ2-6
clone_size: -
v_call: TRBV15

cdr3_nt: TGTGCCAGCAGTTTCTATGGGGGAACTGGAAACACCATATATTTT
cdr3_aa: CASSFYGGTGNTIYF
d_call: -
j_call: TRBJ1-3
clone_size: few
v_call: TRBV12-3/TRBV12-4

cdr3_nt: TGCGCCAGCAGGCCTCCGGGACAGGGATACAATGAGCAGTTCTTC
cdr3_aa: CASRPPGQGYNEQFF
d_call: TRBD1
j_call: TRBJ2-1
clone_size: -
v_call: TRBV5-1

cdr3_nt: TGTGCCAGCAGCCAATCAGTCTTGCAGGGAAATGGCTACACCTTC
cdr3_aa: CASSQSVLQGNGYTF
d_call: -
j_call: TRBJ1-2
clone_size: -
v_call: TRBV3-1

cdr3_nt: TGCGCCAGCAGCTCACAGAGGGCGGTGAACTATGGCTACACCTTC
cdr3_aa: CASSSQRAVNYGYTF
d_call: -
j_call: TRBJ1-2
clone_size: few
v_call: TRBV5-1

cdr3_nt: TGTGCCAGCAGTCCCCCGGGACAGGGTAACCATGAGCAGTTCTTC
cdr3_aa: CASSPPGQGNHEQFF
d_call: TRBD1
j_call: TRBJ2-1
clone_size: -
v_call: TRBV6-6